This entry features one T cell receptor (beta chain) sequence. What it binds is unknown. The data originate from a study of CD4 T cells in relation to SARS-CoV-2 and coronaviruses. This table comes from immunoSEQ multiplex PCR, and its TCRdb copy is limited to in-frame clones, with some not included. This sample yields approximately 41,000 clones, of which over 75% are seen a single time; 20% belongs to the top ten. The CDR3 sequence is 14 residues long. The V gene's germline CDR1 is MDHEN and CDR2 SYDVKM. V shed 3 bases and J shed 4 bases, with 13 bases lying between them. Sequenced: memory CD4+ T cells from PBMCs, cultured in vitro. The V call is TRBV28, the J call TRBJ2-7; D perhaps matches TRBD1 (5 bases). The source of this sequence is an adult with COVID-19. This CDR3 is CASSFLSRAYEQYF. The CDR3 DNA reads as TGTGCCAGCAGTTTTTTGTCCAGGGCATACGAGCAGTACTTC.